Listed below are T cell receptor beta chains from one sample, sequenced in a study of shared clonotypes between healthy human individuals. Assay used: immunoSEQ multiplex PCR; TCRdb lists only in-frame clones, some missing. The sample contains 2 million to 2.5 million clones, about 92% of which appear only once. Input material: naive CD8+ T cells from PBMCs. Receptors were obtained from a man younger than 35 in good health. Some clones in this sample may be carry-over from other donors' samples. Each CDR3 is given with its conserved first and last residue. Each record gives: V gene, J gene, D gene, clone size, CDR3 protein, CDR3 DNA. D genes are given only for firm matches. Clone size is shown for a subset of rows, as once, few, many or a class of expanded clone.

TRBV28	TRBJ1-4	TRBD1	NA	CASSFRRQGDEKLFF	TGTGCCAGCAGTTTCAGGAGACAGGGGGATGAAAAACTGTTTTTT
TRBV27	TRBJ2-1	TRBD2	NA	CASSLSALAGEYNEQFF	TGTGCCAGCAGTTTATCTGCCCTAGCGGGAGAGTACAATGAGCAGTTCTTC
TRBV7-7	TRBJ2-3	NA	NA	CASSLAMVDTQYF	TGTGCCAGCAGCTTAGCGATGGTAGATACGCAGTATTTT
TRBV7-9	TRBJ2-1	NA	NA	CASSLMVDRYNEQFF	TGTGCCAGCAGCTTAATGGTAGATCGGTACAATGAGCAGTTCTTC
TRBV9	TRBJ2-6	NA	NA	CASSESLTEGANVLTF	TGTGCCAGCAGCGAAAGTCTTACGGAGGGGGCCAACGTCCTGACTTTC
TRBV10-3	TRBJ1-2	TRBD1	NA	CATQDRNSYGYTF	TGTGCCACCCAGGACAGGAACTCTTATGGCTACACCTTC
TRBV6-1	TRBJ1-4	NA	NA	CASGRALEKLFF	TGTGCCAGCGGCAGGGCCCTTGAAAAACTGTTTTTT
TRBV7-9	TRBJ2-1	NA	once	CASSSPDPGNSYNEQFF	TGTGCCAGCAGCTCACCTGACCCGGGGAACTCCTACAATGAGCAGTTCTTC
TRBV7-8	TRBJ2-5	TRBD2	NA	CASSSLAGGPQETQYF	TGTGCCAGCAGCTCGCTAGCGGGTGGGCCTCAAGAGACCCAGTACTTC
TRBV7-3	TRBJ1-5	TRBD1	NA	CARLTGVNQPQHF	TGTGCCAGACTGACAGGGGTGAATCAGCCCCAGCATTTT
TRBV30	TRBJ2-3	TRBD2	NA	CAWRGLAGAGDTQYF	TGTGCCTGGAGGGGACTAGCGGGAGCTGGGGATACGCAGTATTTT
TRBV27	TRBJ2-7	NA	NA	CASSFSSSYEQYF	TGTGCCAGCAGTTTCTCCTCGTCCTACGAGCAGTACTTC
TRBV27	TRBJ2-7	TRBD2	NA	CASSFWTSGYEQYF	TGTGCCAGCAGTTTTTGGACTAGCGGCTACGAGCAGTACTTC
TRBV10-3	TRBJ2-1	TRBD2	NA	CAISARSGRAVNEQFF	TGTGCCATCAGTGCCCGTAGCGGGAGGGCCGTCAATGAGCAGTTCTTC
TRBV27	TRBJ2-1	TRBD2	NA	CASSLGLAGSRNEQFF	TGTGCCAGCAGTTTGGGACTAGCGGGATCCAGGAATGAGCAGTTCTTC
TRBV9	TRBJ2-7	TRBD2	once	CASSVRGDPSYEQYF	TGTGCCAGCAGCGTACGGGGGGACCCCTCCTACGAGCAGTACTTC
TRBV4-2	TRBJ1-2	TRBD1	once	CASSQSTGPRGPWSGYTF	TGTGCCAGCAGCCAATCCACCGGGCCCAGGGGGCCGTGGAGTGGCTACACCTTC
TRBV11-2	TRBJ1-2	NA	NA	CASSPFQKLYGYTF	TGTGCCAGCAGCCCATTTCAGAAACTCTATGGCTACACCTTC
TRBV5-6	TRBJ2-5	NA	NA	CASSLARVQETQYF	TGTGCCAGCAGCTTGGCCAGGGTCCAAGAGACCCAGTACTTC
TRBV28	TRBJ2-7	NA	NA	CASSLRSLREQYF	TGTGCCAGCAGTCTCAGATCGCTACGAGAGCAGTACTTC
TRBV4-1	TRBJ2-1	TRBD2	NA	CASSHDPGLAGLLPFF	TGCGCCAGCAGCCATGACCCGGGACTAGCGGGTTTATTGCCGTTCTTC
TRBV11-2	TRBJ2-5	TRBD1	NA	CASKDRGQETQYF	TGTGCCAGCAAAGACAGGGGGCAAGAGACCCAGTACTTC
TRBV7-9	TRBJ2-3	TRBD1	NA	CASRYTGTGTYTDTQYF	TGTGCCAGCAGGTATACCGGGACAGGGACTTACACAGATACGCAGTATTTT
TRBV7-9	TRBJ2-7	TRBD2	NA	CASSSRLSGSSYEQYF	TGTGCCAGCAGCTCCCGTTTGAGCGGGAGCTCCTACGAGCAGTACTTC
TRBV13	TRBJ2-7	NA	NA	CASSLGGLSSYEQYF	TGTGCCAGCAGCTTGGGAGGCCTTAGCTCCTACGAGCAGTACTTC
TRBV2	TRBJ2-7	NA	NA	CASSGGDYEQYF	TGTGCCAGCAGCGGCGGAGATTACGAGCAGTACTTC
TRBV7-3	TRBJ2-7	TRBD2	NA	CASSPATSGYEQYF	TGTGCCAGCAGCCCCGCGACTAGCGGATACGAGCAGTACTTC
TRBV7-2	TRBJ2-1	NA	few	CASSFGGSSYNEQFF	TGTGCCAGCAGCTTTGGTGGGAGCTCCTACAATGAGCAGTTCTTC
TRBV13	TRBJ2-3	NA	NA	CASSLRQVLGDTQYF	TGTGCCAGCAGCCTAAGGCAAGTCTTAGGGGATACGCAGTATTTT
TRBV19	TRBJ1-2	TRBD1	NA	CASKGLPGQLYGYTF	TGTGCCAGCAAAGGCCTTCCGGGACAGCTCTATGGCTACACCTTC
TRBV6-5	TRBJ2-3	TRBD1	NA	CASSYTRGRGDTQYF	TGTGCCAGCAGTTACACCAGGGGGCGCGGGGATACGCAGTATTTT
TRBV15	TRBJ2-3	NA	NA	CATSRGRGYDTDTQYF	TGTGCCACCAGCAGAGGCAGGGGCTACGACACAGATACGCAGTATTTT
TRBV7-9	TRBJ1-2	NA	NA	CASSYPWAARSLSGYTF	TGTGCCAGCAGTTACCCGTGGGCGGCTCGGTCCCTATCTGGCTACACCTTC
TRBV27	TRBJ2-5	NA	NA	CASSLYPLGEYSQETQYF	TGTGCCAGCAGTTTATATCCCTTGGGGGAGTATAGCCAAGAGACCCAGTACTTC
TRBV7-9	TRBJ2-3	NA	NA	CASAIGTRGTDTQYF	TGTGCCAGCGCCATAGGTACTCGGGGCACAGATACGCAGTATTTT
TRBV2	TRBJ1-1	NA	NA	CASSERGYRAEAFF	TGTGCCAGCAGTGAACGGGGGTATCGGGCTGAAGCTTTCTTT
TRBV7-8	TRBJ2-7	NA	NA	CASTVVERTFRSYEQYF	TGTGCCAGCACCGTGGTGGAAAGGACTTTTCGCTCCTACGAGCAGTACTTC
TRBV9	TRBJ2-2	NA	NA	CASSVPPRPNTGELFF	TGTGCCAGCAGCGTACCACCCCGGCCGAACACCGGGGAGCTGTTTTTT
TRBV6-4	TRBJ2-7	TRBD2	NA	CASRPRAGAYEQYF	TGTGCCAGCAGGCCCCGAGCGGGAGCCTACGAGCAGTACTTC
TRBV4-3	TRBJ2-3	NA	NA	CASSQDPGGYTDTQYF	TGCGCCAGCAGCCAAGATCCCGGTGGGTACACAGATACGCAGTATTTT
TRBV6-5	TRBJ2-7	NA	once	CASSYSSGSRYYEQYF	TGTGCCAGCAGTTACTCGTCAGGGTCCCGTTACTACGAGCAGTACTTC
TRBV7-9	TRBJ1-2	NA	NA	CASSPLGDNGYTF	TGTGCCAGCAGCCCGTTGGGGGACAATGGCTACACCTTC
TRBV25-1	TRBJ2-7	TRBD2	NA	CASSDGLAGGTYEQYF	TGTGCCAGCAGCGACGGGCTAGCGGGAGGGACCTACGAGCAGTACTTC
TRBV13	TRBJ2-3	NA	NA	CASSQGGDTQYF	TGTGCCAGCAGTCAAGGGGGGGATACGCAGTATTTT
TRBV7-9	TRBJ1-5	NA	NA	CASSLGGANQPQHF	TGTGCCAGCAGCTTAGGGGGGGCTAATCAGCCCCAGCATTTT
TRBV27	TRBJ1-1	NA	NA	CASSLLGGRTEAFF	TGTGCCAGCAGTTTATTGGGGGGTAGGACTGAAGCTTTCTTT
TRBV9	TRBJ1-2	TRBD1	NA	CASSADQRTGSLYGYTF	TGTGCCAGCAGCGCAGACCAGAGGACAGGGAGCCTCTATGGCTACACCTTC
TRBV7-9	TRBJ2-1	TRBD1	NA	CASSSRDRGDREQFF	TGTGCCAGCAGCTCCCGGGACAGGGGGGATCGTGAGCAGTTCTTC
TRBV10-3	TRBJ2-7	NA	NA	CAIRQTGDSSYEQYF	TGTGCCATCAGGCAGACCGGAGATAGCTCCTACGAGCAGTACTTC
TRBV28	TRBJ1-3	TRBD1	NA	CATNPQGASGNTIYF	TGTGCCACAAACCCGCAGGGGGCTTCTGGAAACACCATATATTTT
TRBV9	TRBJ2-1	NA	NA	CASSTGAFLPDEQFF	TGTGCCAGCAGCACTGGGGCGTTCCTCCCGGATGAGCAGTTCTTC
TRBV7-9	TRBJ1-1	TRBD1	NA	CASSSPDRGFGTEAFF	TGTGCCAGCAGCTCGCCTGACAGGGGGTTCGGGACTGAAGCTTTCTTT
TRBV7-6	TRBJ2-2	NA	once	CASSSPPEQARLGGELFF	TGTGCCAGCAGCTCACCTCCCGAACAGGCCCGGTTGGGCGGGGAGCTGTTTTTT
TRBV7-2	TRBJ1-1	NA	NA	CASSLVAVDEAFF	TGTGCCAGCAGCTTAGTAGCGGTTGATGAAGCTTTCTTT
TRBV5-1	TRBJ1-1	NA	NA	CASTKNMRTNTEAFF	TGCGCCAGCACCAAAAACATGAGGACGAACACTGAAGCTTTCTTT